This T cell receptor (beta chain) emerged from a study of blood T cell repertoires in COVID-19. Across the whole study: PBMCs, B-cell-depleted T cells, or T cells were the source of the cDNA or gDNA that made up the material.

Per the original data handling: How many nucleated cells were present was estimated from reference gene primer amplification. The data were produced by immunoSEQ multiplex PCR, yet TCRdb's version contains in-frame clones alone and is incomplete. V and J calls and clone size follow that table, whereas D and trimming were derived from the DNA. The data hold about 200,000 clones, with approximately 87% observed a single time. Germline V gene sequence: CDR1 SGHRS, CDR2 YFSETQ. This CDR3 comprises 16 residues. V shed 1 base, J shed 0 bases, and the junction held 4 bases outside the gene matches. The genes are TRBV5-1 and TRBJ2-5; the match to TRBD2 covers 9 bases. The sample was peripheral blood. The clonotype originates from a woman between 45 and 65 years old with acute or convalescent COVID-19. The CDR3 DNA is TGCGCCAGCAGCTTGTGGGTAGCGGGGGACCAAGAGACCCAGTACTTC. It codes for CASSLWVAGDQETQYF. The variable domain in full, completed from reference TRBV5-1 and TRBJ2-5, reads KAGVTQTPRYLIKTRGQQVTLSCSPISGHRSVSWYQQTPGQGLQFLFEYFSETQRNKGNFPGRFSGRQFSNSRSEMNVSTLELGDSALYLCASSLWVAGDQETQYFGPGTRLLVL.